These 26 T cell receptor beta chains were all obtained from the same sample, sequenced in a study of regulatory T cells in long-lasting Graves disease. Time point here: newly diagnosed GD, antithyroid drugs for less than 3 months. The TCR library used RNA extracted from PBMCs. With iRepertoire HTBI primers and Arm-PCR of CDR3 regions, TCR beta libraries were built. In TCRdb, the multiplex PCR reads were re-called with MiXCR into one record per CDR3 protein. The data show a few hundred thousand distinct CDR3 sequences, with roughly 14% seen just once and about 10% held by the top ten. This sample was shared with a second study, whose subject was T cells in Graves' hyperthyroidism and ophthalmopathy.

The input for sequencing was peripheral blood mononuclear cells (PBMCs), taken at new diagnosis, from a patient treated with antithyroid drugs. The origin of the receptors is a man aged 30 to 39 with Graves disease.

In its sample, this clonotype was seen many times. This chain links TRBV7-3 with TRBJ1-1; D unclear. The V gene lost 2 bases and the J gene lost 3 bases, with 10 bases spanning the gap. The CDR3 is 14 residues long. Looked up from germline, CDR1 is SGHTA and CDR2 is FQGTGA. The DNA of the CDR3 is TGTGCCAGCAGCTTATACGTAGGGCACACTGAAGCTTTCTTT. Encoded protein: CASSLYVGHTEAFF.

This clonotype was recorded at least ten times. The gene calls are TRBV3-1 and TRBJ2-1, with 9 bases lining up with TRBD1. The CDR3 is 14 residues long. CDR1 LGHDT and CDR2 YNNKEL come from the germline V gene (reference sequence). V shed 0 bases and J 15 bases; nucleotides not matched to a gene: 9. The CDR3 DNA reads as TGTGCCAGCAGCCAAGATCCCCACGGACAGGGGCCGTTCTTC. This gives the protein CASSQDPHGQGPFF.

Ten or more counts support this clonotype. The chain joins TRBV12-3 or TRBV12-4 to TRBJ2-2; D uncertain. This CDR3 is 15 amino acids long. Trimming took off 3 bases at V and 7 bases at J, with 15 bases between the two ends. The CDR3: CASSFLRQGSGELFF. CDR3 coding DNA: TGTGCCAGCAGTTTTCTCCGGCAAGGTAGCGGGGAGCTGTTTTTT.

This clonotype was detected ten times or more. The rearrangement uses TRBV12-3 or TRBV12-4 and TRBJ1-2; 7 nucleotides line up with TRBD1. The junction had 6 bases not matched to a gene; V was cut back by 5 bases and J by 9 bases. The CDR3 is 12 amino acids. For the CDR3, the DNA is TGTGCCAGCAGTACAGGGGAAAGGAGCTACACCTTC. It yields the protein CASSTGERSYTF.

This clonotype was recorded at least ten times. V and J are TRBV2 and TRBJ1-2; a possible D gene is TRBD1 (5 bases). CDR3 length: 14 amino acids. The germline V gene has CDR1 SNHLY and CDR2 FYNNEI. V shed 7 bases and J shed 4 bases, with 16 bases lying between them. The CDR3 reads CASTRDRSFYGYTF. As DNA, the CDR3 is TGTGCCAGCACAAGGGACCGATCATTCTATGGCTACACCTTC.

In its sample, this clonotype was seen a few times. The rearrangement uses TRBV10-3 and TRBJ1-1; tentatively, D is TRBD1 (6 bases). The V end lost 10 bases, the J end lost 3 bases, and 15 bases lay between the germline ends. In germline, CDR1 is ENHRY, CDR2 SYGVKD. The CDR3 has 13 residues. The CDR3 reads CATRGLMDTEAFF. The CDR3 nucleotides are TGTGCCACCCGGGGGCTGATGGACACTGAAGCTTTCTTT.

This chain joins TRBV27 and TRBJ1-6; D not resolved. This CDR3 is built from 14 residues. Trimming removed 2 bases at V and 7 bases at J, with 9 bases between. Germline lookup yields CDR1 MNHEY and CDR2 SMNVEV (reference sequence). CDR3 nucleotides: TGTGCCAGCAGTTTAGAGGATCGAAATTCACCCCTCCACTTT. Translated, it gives CASSLEDRNSPLHF.

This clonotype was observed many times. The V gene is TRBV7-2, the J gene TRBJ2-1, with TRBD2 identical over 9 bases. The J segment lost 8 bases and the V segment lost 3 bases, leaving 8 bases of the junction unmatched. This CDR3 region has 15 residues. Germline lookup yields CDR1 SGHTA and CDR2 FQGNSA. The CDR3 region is CASSFESSGSDEQFF. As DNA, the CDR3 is TGTGCCAGCAGCTTCGAGAGTAGCGGGAGTGATGAGCAGTTCTTC.

CDR3 amino acids: CASSFGRRNLLGYTF. As DNA, the CDR3 is TGTGCCAGCAGTTTCGGGCGACGTAACCTCCTCGGCTACACCTTC. The chain carries TRBV28 and TRBJ1-2; D remains unclear. V dropped 3 bases and J dropped 8 bases, with 19 bases sitting between them. The CDR3 sequence is 15 residues long. Germline lookup yields CDR1 MDHEN and CDR2 SYDVKM.

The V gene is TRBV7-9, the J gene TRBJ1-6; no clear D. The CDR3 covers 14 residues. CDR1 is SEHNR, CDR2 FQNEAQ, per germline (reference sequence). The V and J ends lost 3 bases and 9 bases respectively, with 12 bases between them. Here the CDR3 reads CASSFGTSGSPLHF. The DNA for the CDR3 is TGTGCCAGCAGCTTTGGCACATCGGGTTCACCCCTCCACTTT. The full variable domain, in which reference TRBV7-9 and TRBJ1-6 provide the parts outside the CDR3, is DTGVSQNPRHKITKRGQNVTFRCDPISEHNRLYWYRQTLGQGPEFLTYFQNEAQLEKSRLLSDRFSAERPKGSFSTLEIQRTEQGDSAMYLCASSFGTSGSPLHFGNGTRLTVT.

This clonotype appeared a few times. The CDR3 sequence: CASNKGGRGQETQYF. The CDR3 DNA reads as TGTGCCAGCAATAAGGGCGGGAGGGGTCAAGAGACCCAGTACTTC. The rearrangement joins TRBV6-1 to TRBJ2-5; 9 bases are a match to TRBD2. Germline CDR1 MNHNS, CDR2 SASEGT. J was trimmed by 2 bases and V by 7 bases; bases with no gene match: 8. The CDR3 sequence is 15 residues long.

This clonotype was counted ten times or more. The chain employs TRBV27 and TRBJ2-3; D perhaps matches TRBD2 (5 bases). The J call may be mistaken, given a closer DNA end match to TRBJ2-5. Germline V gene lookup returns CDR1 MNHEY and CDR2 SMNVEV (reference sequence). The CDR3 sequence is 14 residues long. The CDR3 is CASRPRASSETQYF. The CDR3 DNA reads TGTGCCAGCCGACCCCGGGCTAGCTCAGAGACCCAGTACTTC.

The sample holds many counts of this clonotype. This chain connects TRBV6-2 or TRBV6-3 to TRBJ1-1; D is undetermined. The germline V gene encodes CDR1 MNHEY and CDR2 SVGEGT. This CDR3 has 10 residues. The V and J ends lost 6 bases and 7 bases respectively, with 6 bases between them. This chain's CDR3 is CASRGGEAFF. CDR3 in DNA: TGTGCCAGCAGGGGCGGTGAAGCTTTCTTT.

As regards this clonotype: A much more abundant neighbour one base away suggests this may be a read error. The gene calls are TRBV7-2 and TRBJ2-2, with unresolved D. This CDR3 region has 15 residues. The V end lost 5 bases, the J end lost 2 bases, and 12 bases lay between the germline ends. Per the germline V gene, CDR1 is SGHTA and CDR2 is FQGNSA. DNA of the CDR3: TGTGCCAGCAGCCAAGGACGGATAAACACCGGGGAGCTGTTTTTT. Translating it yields CASSQGRINTGELFF.

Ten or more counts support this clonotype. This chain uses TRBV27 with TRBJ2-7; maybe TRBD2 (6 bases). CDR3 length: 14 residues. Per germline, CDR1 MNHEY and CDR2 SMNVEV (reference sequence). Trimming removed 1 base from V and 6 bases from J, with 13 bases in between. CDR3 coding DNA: TGTGCCAGCAGTTTATGGGGAGGTTCGGGCGAGCAGTACTTC. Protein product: CASSLWGGSGEQYF.

CDR3 nucleotide sequence: TGCGCCAGCAGCCAAGACATGCGGACAGGGGCTGAAAAACTGTTTTTT. This translates into CASSQDMRTGAEKLFF. This rearrangement joins TRBV4-1 to TRBJ1-4, with 9 positions matching TRBD1. The CDR3 loop spans 16 amino acids. Germline V gives CDR1 MGHRA, CDR2 YSYEKL. V gave up 0 bases and J gave up 7 bases; unmatched junction bases: 6.

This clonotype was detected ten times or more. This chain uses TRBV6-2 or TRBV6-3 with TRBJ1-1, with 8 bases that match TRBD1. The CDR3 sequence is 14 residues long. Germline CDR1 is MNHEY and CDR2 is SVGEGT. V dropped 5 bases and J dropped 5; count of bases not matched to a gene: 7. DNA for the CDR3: TGTGCCAGCAGTCTGAGGACAGGGAGTACTGAAGCTTTCTTT. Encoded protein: CASSLRTGSTEAFF.

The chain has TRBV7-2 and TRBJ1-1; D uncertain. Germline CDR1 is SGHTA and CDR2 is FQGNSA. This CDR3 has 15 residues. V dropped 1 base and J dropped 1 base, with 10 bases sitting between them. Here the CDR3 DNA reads TGTGCCAGCAGCTTAGGGTACCGGAGGAACACTGAAGCTTTCTTT. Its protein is CASSLGYRRNTEAFF.

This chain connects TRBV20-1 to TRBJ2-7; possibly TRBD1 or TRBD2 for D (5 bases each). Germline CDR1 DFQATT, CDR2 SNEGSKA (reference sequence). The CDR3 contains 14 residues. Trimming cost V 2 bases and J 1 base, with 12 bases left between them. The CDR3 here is CSARKGGGSYEQYF. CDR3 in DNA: TGCAGTGCTAGAAAGGGTGGGGGATCCTACGAGCAGTACTTC.

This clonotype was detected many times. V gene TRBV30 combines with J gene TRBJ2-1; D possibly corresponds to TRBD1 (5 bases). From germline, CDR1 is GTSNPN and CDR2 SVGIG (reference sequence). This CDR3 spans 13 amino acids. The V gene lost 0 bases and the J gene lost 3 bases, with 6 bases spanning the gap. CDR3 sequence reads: CAWSVGDYNEQFF. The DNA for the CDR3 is TGTGCCTGGAGTGTAGGGGACTACAATGAGCAGTTCTTC. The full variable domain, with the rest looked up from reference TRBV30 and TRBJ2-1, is SQTIHQWPATLVQPVGSPLSLECTVEGTSNPNLYWYRQAAGRGLQLLFYSVGIGQISSEVPQNLSASRPQDRQFILSSKKLLLSDSGFYLCAWSVGDYNEQFFGPGTRLTVL.

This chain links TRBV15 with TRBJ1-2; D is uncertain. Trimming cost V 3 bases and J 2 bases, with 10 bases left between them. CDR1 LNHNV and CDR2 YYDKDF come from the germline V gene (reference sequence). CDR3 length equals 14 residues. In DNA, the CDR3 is TGTGCCACCAGCAGGTCCACGGGAAACTATGGCTACACCTTC. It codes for CATSRSTGNYGYTF.

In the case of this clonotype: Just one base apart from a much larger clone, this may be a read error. The CDR3 is CSAGNQGEGYEQFF. CDR3 sequence (DNA): TGCAGTGCTGGAAACCAGGGTGAGGGCTACGAGCAGTTCTTC. The rearrangement uses TRBV20-1 and TRBJ2-1, with D possibly being TRBD1 or TRBD2 (5 bases each). V was shortened by 5 bases and J by 10 bases, with 21 bases between the two germline ends. Germline-derived CDR1 and CDR2 are DFQATT and SNEGSKA (reference sequence). This CDR3 spans 14 amino acids.

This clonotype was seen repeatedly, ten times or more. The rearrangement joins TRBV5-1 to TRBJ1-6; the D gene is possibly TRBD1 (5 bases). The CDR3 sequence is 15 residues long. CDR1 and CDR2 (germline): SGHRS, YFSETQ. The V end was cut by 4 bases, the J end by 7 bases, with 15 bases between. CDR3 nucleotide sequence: TGCGCCAGCAGCCTGGAGGTGGGGGGAAATTCACCCCTCCACTTT. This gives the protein CASSLEVGGNSPLHF.

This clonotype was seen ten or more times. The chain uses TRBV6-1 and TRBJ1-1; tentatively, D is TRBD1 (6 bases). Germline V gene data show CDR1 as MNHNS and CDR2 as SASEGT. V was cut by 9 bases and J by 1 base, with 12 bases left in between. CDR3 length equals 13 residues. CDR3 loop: CASTPRGNTEAFF. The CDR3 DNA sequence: TGTGCCAGTACGCCCAGGGGGAACACTGAAGCTTTCTTT.

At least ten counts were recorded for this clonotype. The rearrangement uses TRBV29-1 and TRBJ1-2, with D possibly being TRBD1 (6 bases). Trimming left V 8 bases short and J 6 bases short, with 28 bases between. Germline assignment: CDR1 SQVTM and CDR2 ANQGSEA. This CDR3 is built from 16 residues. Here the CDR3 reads CSPPSLPGLRQDGYTF. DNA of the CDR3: TGCAGCCCTCCCTCACTACCGGGACTCCGACAGGATGGCTACACCTTC.

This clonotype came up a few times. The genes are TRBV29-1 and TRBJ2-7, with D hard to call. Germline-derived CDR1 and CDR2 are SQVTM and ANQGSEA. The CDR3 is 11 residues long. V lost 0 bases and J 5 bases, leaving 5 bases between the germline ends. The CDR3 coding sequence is TGCAGCGTTGAAGACGTCCACGAGCAGTACTTC. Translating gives CSVEDVHEQYF.